These 19 T cell receptor beta chains were all obtained from the same sample, sequenced in a study of cytomegalovirus exposure and HLA in healthy donors. Vbeta (60) and Jbeta (13) primers were used in the PCR. Some clones are missing from TCRdb's copy, which holds only in-frame ones; the method was immunoSEQ multiplex PCR. The repertoire holds 95,000 to 110,000 clones, over 60% seen once, with approximately 4.5% in the top ten. Sequenced sample: PBMCs. These TCRs come from a male donor in good health and CMV-seronegative.

The V gene is TRBV27, the J gene TRBJ2-3, with TRBD2 matching over 8 bases. With 0 bases clipped from V and 3 bases from J, the junction kept 2 bases outside the gene matches. The CDR3 is made up of 15 amino acids. Germline V gene data show CDR1 as MNHEY and CDR2 as SMNVEV (reference sequence). The CDR3 loop is CASSLSVAGTDTQYF. The CDR3 region has the DNA TGTGCCAGCAGTTTATCGGTAGCGGGGACAGATACGCAGTATTTT.

In DNA form, the CDR3 reads TGTGCCAGCTCAAAACAGGGTAACAATCAGCCCCAGCATTTT. Translating gives CASSKQGNNQPQHF. This rearrangement joins TRBV18 to TRBJ1-5, with a weak D call TRBD1 (6 bases). V lost 5 bases and J 3 bases, leaving 11 bases between the germline ends. The CDR3 spans 14 residues. Germline CDR1 KGHSH, CDR2 LQKENI.

The J gene is TRBJ2-2, the V gene TRBV7-2; D might be TRBD2 (5 bases). CDR1 is SGHTA, CDR2 FQGNSA, per germline. The length of the CDR3 is 16 residues. The germline V and J ends were trimmed by 4 bases and 1 base, with 13 bases remaining between them. The CDR3 bases are TGTGCCAGCAGCTCAGGACTCATTAAGAACACCGGGGAGCTGTTTTTT. Its translation: CASSSGLIKNTGELFF.

The rearrangement uses TRBV18 and TRBJ2-7; 7 nucleotides line up with TRBD1. Germline-derived CDR1 and CDR2 are KGHSH and LQKENI. The CDR3 spans 15 residues. The V and J ends lost 0 bases and 6 bases, in that order; junction bases with no gene match: 8. Here the CDR3 reads CASSPPTGPIGEQYF. CDR3 bases: TGTGCCAGCTCACCACCGACAGGGCCTATTGGCGAGCAGTACTTC.

This clone showed up just once. At one end, the junction sequence differs from germline, possibly due to a read error. The chain is built from TRBV7-9 and TRBJ2-7; D is possibly TRBD2 (5 bases). From germline, CDR1 is SEHNR and CDR2 FQNEAQ (reference sequence). The CDR3 extends over 13 amino acids. CDR3 protein: CASSTRVFLGLHF. The DNA of the CDR3 is TGTGCCAGCAGCACAAGGGTCTTCCTCGGACTGCACTTC.

This clone was counted only a few times. This rearrangement joins TRBV5-4 to TRBJ1-3; D not certain. V lost 4 bases to trimming and J lost 3 bases, with 11 bases between them. The CDR3 runs to 14 residues. Per germline, CDR1 SGHNT and CDR2 YYREEE (reference sequence). The CDR3 sequence: CASSPMGSGNTIYF. The CDR3 bases are TGTGCCAGCAGCCCCATGGGGAGTGGAAACACCATATATTTT.

The genes are TRBV27 and TRBJ2-1, with a weak D call TRBD2 (6 bases). Per the germline V gene, CDR1 is MNHEY and CDR2 is SMNVEV (reference sequence). The CDR3 runs to 13 residues. Trimming cost V 8 bases and J 12 bases, with 20 bases left between them. The CDR3 here is CASGLVGSDGQFF. DNA of the CDR3: TGTGCCAGCGGACTTGTCGGGAGCGATGGGCAGTTCTTC.

This chain links TRBV30 with TRBJ1-1, with D perhaps matching TRBD1 (6 bases). The CDR3 spans 13 residues. V lost 2 bases, J lost 2 bases, and 9 bases lay in between. Germline V gene sequence: CDR1 GTSNPN, CDR2 SVGIG (reference sequence). CDR3 bases: TGTGCCTGGAGTTCGGACAGAAACACTGAAGCTTTCTTT. Protein: CAWSSDRNTEAFF. The whole variable domain, remainder taken from reference TRBV30 and TRBJ1-1, is SQTIHQWPATLVQPVGSPLSLECTVEGTSNPNLYWYRQAAGRGLQLLFYSVGIGQISSEVPQNLSASRPQDRQFILSSKKLLLSDSGFYLCAWSSDRNTEAFFGQGTRLTVV.

The V call is TRBV2, the J call TRBJ2-2; no definite D call. The CDR3 length is 14 residues. V lost 6 bases and J 4 bases, leaving 12 bases between the germline ends. Germline V CDR1 and CDR2: SNHLY, FYNNEI. CDR3 sequence (DNA): TGTGCCAGCAGCACGGTGCGCGGCACCGGGGAGCTGTTTTTT. Amino acids: CASSTVRGTGELFF.

This clone was counted a few times. The J gene is TRBJ2-7, the V gene TRBV28, with D perhaps TRBD2 (5 bases). The germline V gene has CDR1 MDHEN and CDR2 SYDVKM. The CDR3 consists of 15 residues. Trimming stripped 3 bases from V and 2 bases from J, with 14 bases between. CDR3 loop: CASSFRGREAYEQYF. For the CDR3, the DNA is TGTGCCAGCAGTTTTCGGGGTAGGGAAGCCTACGAGCAGTACTTC.

V usage is TRBV5-6 and J usage is TRBJ1-2, with TRBD1 identical over 11 bases. CDR1 and CDR2 from the germline V gene are SGHDT and YYEEEE. V dropped 2 bases and J dropped 6; count of bases not matched to a gene: 3. The CDR3 is 14 residues long. The CDR3 sequence is CASSFGQGANGYTF. The CDR3 nucleotides are TGTGCCAGCAGCTTTGGACAGGGGGCAAATGGCTACACCTTC.

The rearrangement joins TRBV19 to TRBJ2-5; 11 nucleotides align to TRBD1. The CDR3 runs 16 residues. With V trimmed by 5 bases and J by 4 bases, 9 bases remained unmatched. CDR1 and CDR2 from the germline V gene are LNHDA and SQIVND (reference sequence). The CDR3 sequence is CASSPGDRGYLETQYF. CDR3 sequence (DNA): TGTGCCAGTAGTCCGGGGGACAGGGGGTATTTAGAGACCCAGTACTTC.

This clone was detected a few times. The rearrangement links TRBV1 to TRBJ2-5; the table gives TRBD2 as D, unverified against the DNA. TRBV1 is reported as a pseudogene. This CDR3 region has 15 residues. DNA for the CDR3: TGCACCAGCAGCCCTGATACCGGGAGGCCAAAGACCCAGTACTTC. Its protein is CTSSPDTGRPKTQYF.

The V call is TRBV7-2, the J call TRBJ1-5, with TRBD1 as a possible D gene (6 bases). Germline values: CDR1 SGHTA, CDR2 FQGNSA. The CDR3 has 17 residues. Trimming shortened V by 6 bases and J by 1 base, and 19 bases separated the two germline ends. CDR3 nucleotides: TGTGCCAGCAGAGTCATGACAGGCCCCCTGAGCAATCAGCCCCAGCATTTT. Translation: CASRVMTGPLSNQPQHF.

The chain combines TRBV4-2 with TRBJ2-7; 11 bases are a match to TRBD2. Germline V gene lookup returns CDR1 LGHNA and CDR2 YNFKEQ. The CDR3 contains 17 residues. With V trimmed by 3 bases and J by 0 bases, 7 bases remained unmatched. CDR3 coding DNA: TGTGCCAGCAGCCAGGTCGGGACTAGCGGAAGCTCCTACGAGCAGTACTTC. This sequence encodes CASSQVGTSGSSYEQYF.

This sequence joins TRBV5-8 and TRBJ2-3; D call uncertain. The germline gives CDR1 SGHTS, CDR2 YDEGEE. CDR3 length equals 11 residues. V was cut by 1 base and J by 10 bases, with 7 bases left in between. The CDR3 region has the DNA TGTGCCAGCAGCTTGACACCTCCGCAGTATTTT. Translating it yields CASSLTPPQYF.

This chain links TRBV30 with TRBJ2-1, with TRBD1 matching 9 bases. The junction had 14 bases not matched to a gene; V was cut back by 2 bases and J by 9 bases. Germline lookup yields CDR1 GTSNPN and CDR2 SVGIG (reference sequence). The CDR3 totals 16 residues. This CDR3 is CAWSNRGDRALGEQFF. The CDR3 DNA reads TGTGCCTGGAGTAATCGGGGGGACAGGGCGCTGGGTGAGCAGTTCTTC. Together with reference TRBV30 and TRBJ2-1, the CDR3 gives the full variable domain: SQTIHQWPATLVQPVGSPLSLECTVEGTSNPNLYWYRQAAGRGLQLLFYSVGIGQISSEVPQNLSASRPQDRQFILSSKKLLLSDSGFYLCAWSNRGDRALGEQFFGPGTRLTVL.

This clone has only a few counts. The J gene is TRBJ1-1, the V gene TRBV14; D perhaps matches TRBD1 (5 bases). CDR3 length: 12 residues. Germline CDR1 and CDR2: SGHDN and FVKESK. Trimming shortened V by 5 bases and J by 5 bases, and 9 bases separated the two germline ends. The CDR3 spells CASSFRGTEAFF. In DNA form, the CDR3 reads TGTGCCAGCAGCTTTCGGGGGACTGAAGCTTTCTTT.

The chain is built from TRBV15 and TRBJ1-1, with no clear D. V lost 4 bases and J lost 1, with 13 bases in between. Germline V gives CDR1 LNHNV, CDR2 YYDKDF (reference sequence). The CDR3 length is 15 residues. The CDR3 DNA reads TGTGCCACCAGCACATACCTCTCAGGGAACACTGAAGCTTTCTTT. It is translated as CATSTYLSGNTEAFF.